Below are 14 T cell receptor beta chains sequenced from a single sample in a study of T cell repertoires in cytomegalovirus infection. No antigen has been assigned to these receptors. Using its own MiXCR run on the reads, TCRdb lists one record per CDR3 protein. The data show around 200,000 distinct CDR3 sequences, with 30% to 45% seen just once and roughly three fifths held by the top ten. This specimen consisted of CD8+ T cells from cultured PBMCs, obtained from culture after CMV antigen stimulation. Every receptor here comes from a human donor in good health (CMV status not recorded). Some clones in this sample may be carry-over from other donors' samples.

This clonotype was detected only a few times. The gene calls are TRBV14 and TRBJ2-7; D perhaps matches TRBD1 (7 bases). V was shortened by 2 bases and J by 0 bases, with 17 bases between the two germline ends. This CDR3 spans 17 amino acids. Germline values: CDR1 SGHDN, CDR2 FVKESK. This CDR3 reads CASSQSRGVYSSYEQYF. The CDR3 DNA follows: TGTGCCAGCAGCCAATCCAGGGGGGTTTATTCCTCCTACGAGCAGTACTTC.

This clonotype was observed a handful of times. This chain joins TRBV4-2 and TRBJ1-5; 7 nucleotides match TRBD1. The V gene end was trimmed by 0 bases and the J gene end by 0 bases; junction bases not matched to a gene: 11. This CDR3 comprises 19 residues. Germline-derived CDR1 and CDR2 are LGHNA and YNFKEQ. CDR3 protein: CASSQDLRQGLYSNQPQHF. In DNA, the CDR3 is TGTGCCAGCAGCCAAGATTTGCGACAGGGCCTATATAGCAATCAGCCCCAGCATTTT.

This clonotype was counted a few times. The chain couples TRBV11-2 to TRBJ2-1; 13 bases align to TRBD2. Germline V gene data show CDR1 as SGHAT and CDR2 as FQNNGV. The CDR3 totals 17 residues. Trimming cost V 4 bases and J 0 bases; bases outside gene matches: 3. The CDR3 reads CASSSWTSGSSYNEQFF. CDR3 sequence (DNA): TGTGCCAGCAGCTCCTGGACTAGCGGGAGCTCCTACAATGAGCAGTTCTTC.

J is TRBJ2-1 and V is TRBV11-1, with 7 bases that match TRBD1. Trimming at V came to 5 bases and at J to 0 bases, leaving 13 bases not matched to a gene. The CDR3 totals 18 residues. Germline-derived CDR1 and CDR2 are SGHAT and FQDESV (reference sequence). The CDR3: CASSRPFMTGSSYNEQFF. Written as DNA, the CDR3 is TGTGCCAGCAGCCGTCCTTTTATGACAGGGAGCTCCTACAATGAGCAGTTCTTC.

The table lists this clonotype with many counts. The genes are TRBV7-6 and TRBJ2-1; D could derive from TRBD1 or TRBD2 (5 bases each). Between the trimmed V and J ends, which lost 3 bases and 5 bases, there was a span of 11 bases. From germline, CDR1 is SGHVS and CDR2 FNYEAQ. This CDR3 contains 14 residues. CDR3 loop: CASSFRDGNNEQFF. CDR3 coding DNA: TGTGCCAGCAGCTTCAGGGACGGGAACAATGAGCAGTTCTTC. Looking up the rest from reference TRBV7-6 and TRBJ2-1 gives the full variable domain: GAGVSQSPRYKVTKRGQDVALRCDPISGHVSLYWYRQALGQGPEFLTYFNYEAQQDKSGLPNDRFSAERPEGSISTLTIQRTEQRDSAMYRCASSFRDGNNEQFFGPGTRLTVL.

CDR3 nucleotide sequence: TGTGCCAGCAGCTTGGGGGGCTTGACCCAGTACTTC. Amino acids: CASSLGGLTQYF. This chain connects TRBV5-4 to TRBJ2-5, with D perhaps matching TRBD1 (5 bases). The CDR3 contains 12 residues. CDR1 and CDR2 (germline): SGHNT, YYREEE (reference sequence). V gave up 0 bases and J gave up 7 bases, with 7 bases separating them.

The V and J genes are TRBV19 and TRBJ2-2; D gene unclear. CDR3 length: 12 residues. Trimming removed 4 bases from V and 6 bases from J, with 6 bases in between. Germline CDR1 reads LNHDA; CDR2 reads SQIVND (reference sequence). CDR3 protein: CASSTPAGELFF. CDR3 sequence (DNA): TGTGCCAGTAGTACCCCCGCCGGGGAGCTGTTTTTT. The whole variable domain, filled in from reference TRBV19 and TRBJ2-2, reads DGGITQSPKYLFRKEGQNVTLSCEQNLNHDAMYWYRQDPGQGLRLIYYSQIVNDFQKGDIAEGYSVSREKKESFPLTVTSAQKNPTAFYLCASSTPAGELFFGEGSRLTVL.

CDR3 DNA: TGTGCCAGCAGCTCCCCCGACCTGAAGGGAGGGGAAGGTGGGTTCTTC. Protein sequence: CASSSPDLKGGEGGFF. This sequence joins TRBV7-9 and TRBJ2-1; 7 nucleotides align to TRBD2. Germline values: CDR1 SEHNR, CDR2 FQNEAQ (reference sequence). After removal of 4 bases from V and 15 bases from J, the junction contained 21 bases not matched to a gene. The length of the CDR3 is 16 residues.

The table lists this clonotype with a few counts. The J gene is TRBJ2-1, the V gene TRBV7-8; the match to TRBD2 covers 8 bases. Germline CDR1 SGHVS, CDR2 FQNEAQ. This CDR3 spans 15 amino acids. Unmatched junction bases numbered 9, after V lost 2 bases and J lost 9 bases. CDR3 bases: TGTGCCAGCAGCTTACTAGCGGGTAGTGTGGGTGAGCAGTTCTTC. Its translation is CASSLLAGSVGEQFF.

The chain is built from TRBV24-1 and TRBJ2-1, with D possibly matching TRBD2 (5 bases). There are 17 residues in the CDR3. The V gene lost 1 base and the J gene lost 2 bases, with 14 bases spanning the gap. Looked up from germline, CDR1 is KGHDR and CDR2 is SFDVKD. The CDR3 coding sequence is TGTGCCACCAGTGATTTCCGAGCGGAGATTACCTACAATGAGCAGTTCTTC. As protein: CATSDFRAEITYNEQFF.

This clonotype was seen only a few times. This sequence joins TRBV19 and TRBJ1-1; D ambiguous. The CDR3 is made up of 16 amino acids. The V gene lost 2 bases and the J gene lost 4 bases, with 17 bases spanning the gap. In germline, CDR1 is LNHDA, CDR2 SQIVND (reference sequence). DNA of the CDR3: TGTGCCAGTAGTATATCGGGTCCGGCGTATGTCACTGAAGCTTTCTTT. Amino acid sequence: CASSISGPAYVTEAFF.

The V and J genes are TRBV6-1 and TRBJ2-7; D is unclear. The CDR3 sequence is 13 residues long. Germline values: CDR1 MNHNS, CDR2 SASEGT. Between the trimmed V and J ends, which lost 1 base and 7 bases, there was a span of 11 bases. In DNA, the CDR3 is TGTGCCAGCAGTGAAGGAGTTCTTCGGGAGCAGTACTTC. The encoded protein is CASSEGVLREQYF.

The chain recombines TRBV27 with TRBJ1-6; maybe TRBD1 (5 bases). Trimming stripped 6 bases from V and 0 bases from J, with 21 bases between. Germline V gene lookup returns CDR1 MNHEY and CDR2 SMNVEV (reference sequence). The CDR3 is 19 amino acids. DNA of the CDR3: TGTGCCAGCAGCCCGCATCCTTTGGGGCCAAGCTCCTATAATTCACCCCTCCACTTT. Amino acids: CASSPHPLGPSSYNSPLHF.

J is TRBJ2-7 and V is TRBV4-1; D not resolved. V was trimmed by 9 bases and J by 6 bases, leaving 9 bases between them. The CDR3 contains 10 residues. CDR1 and CDR2 from the germline V gene are MGHRA and YSYEKL. The CDR3 sequence is CASGSGEQYF. The CDR3 coding sequence is TGCGCCAGTGGAAGTGGCGAGCAGTACTTC.